This TCR beta chain appears in the sequencing data of a study of cytomegalovirus exposure and HLA in healthy donors. Study-wide findings and caveats: HLA alleles were associated with 18,000 or so TCR beta sequences in a later analysis at 0.05 false discovery rate. Later genetic work tied a missense DCLRE1C variant to beta-chain V and J trimming. Across donors, sequencing depth was assumed by presence/absence analyses to be roughly uniform. It was in a later analysis that TCR association rates were seen to vary by HLA locus, highest for DRB1 and lowest for HLA-C.

The CDR3 contains 15 residues. V dropped 0 bases and J dropped 0 bases, with 7 bases sitting between them. The germline V gene has CDR1 SGDLS and CDR2 YYNGEE. As regards this clone: The antigen is unknown.

PCR primers comprised 60 Vbeta and 13 Jbeta primers. The assay was immunoSEQ multiplex PCR, and TCRdb's table has in-frame clones only and misses some. Of 96,000 or so clones listed, 65% to 80% are singletons. The receptor comes from a female donor in good health and CMV-seropositive. Sequencing was done on a sample of PBMCs. The chain couples TRBV9 to TRBJ2-1, with D possibly being TRBD2 (6 bases). CDR3 in DNA: TGTGCCAGCAGCGTAGCTAGCGTCTCCTACAATGAGCAGTTCTTC. The encoded protein is CASSVASVSYNEQFF.